Described below is a single TCR beta chain sequence and its context. This table comes from immunoSEQ multiplex PCR, and its TCRdb copy is limited to in-frame clones, with some not included. The sample has approximately 100,000 clones, around 87% seen once. CDR1 and CDR2 (germline): KGHSH, LQKENI. V shed 3 bases and J shed 6 bases, with 15 bases lying between them. CDR3 length: 15 amino acids. This specimen belongs to a study of T cell responses to AZD1222 COVID-19 vaccine. The specimen comprised peripheral blood, sampled 28 days after the second AZD1222 dose. The TCR originated in an adult who received the AZD1222 COVID-19 vaccine. The V call is TRBV18, the J call TRBJ2-1; the D gene could be TRBD1 or TRBD2 (5 bases each). CDR3 DNA: TGTGCCAGCTCACCCGGGACCACCTTAATCAATGAGCAGTTCTTC. Translated, it gives CASSPGTTLINEQFF.